This T cell receptor beta chain was observed in a study of cytomegalovirus exposure and HLA in healthy donors. Overall study context: Out of about 179 million T cells, an earlier analysis found over 90 million unique TCR beta sequences in total.

This clone was observed a single time. The antigen is not known. After removal of 6 bases from V and 9 bases from J, the junction contained 11 bases not matched to a gene. CDR3 size: 14 residues. Germline assignment: CDR1 MNHEY and CDR2 SVGAGI. Whole-study findings and limits: CMV serostatus was the only recorded immune exposure for donors. Previous analysis showed most TCR beta V segments were productive about 87% or about 30% of the time. In a later analysis, the majority of CMV-associated beta chains seemingly showed HLA restriction.

The study ran its PCR with 60 Vbeta and 13 Jbeta primers. Only in-frame clones appear in the TCRdb table, and some are missing; sequencing was by immunoSEQ multiplex PCR. Here the sample spans some 130,000 clones, 77% being singletons. The J gene is TRBJ2-1, the V gene TRBV6-5, with TRBD2 matching over 7 bases. Sample: PBMCs. This TCR came from a man aged 25 to 40 in good health and CMV-seronegative. The CDR3, as DNA: TGTGCCAGCAGGAACGGACTAGTTTTGGGTGAGCAGTTCTTC. Translated: CASRNGLVLGEQFF.